The next 31 T cell receptor beta chains were all read from a single sample in a study of T cell repertoires in cytomegalovirus infection. TCRdb redid the calling of the reads with MiXCR, one entry per CDR3 protein. The table shows around 740,000 distinct CDR3 sequences, with 35% to 45% occurring only once. What was sequenced was PBMCs. Receptors originate from a human donor in good health (CMV status not recorded). Some clones in this sample may be carry-over from other donors' samples.

This clonotype was counted only a few times. The chain joins TRBV28 to TRBJ1-4; 7 bases match TRBD1. There are 15 residues in the CDR3. Germline V lookup: CDR1 MDHEN, CDR2 SYDVKM. Trimming took 5 bases from V and 8 from J; bases not matched to a gene: 11. This chain's CDR3 is CASSGATGRWEKLFF. For the CDR3, the DNA is TGTGCCAGCAGTGGGGCGACAGGGAGATGGGAAAAACTGTTTTTT.

This chain links TRBV28 with TRBJ1-2; no definite D call. Germline V gene data show CDR1 as MDHEN and CDR2 as SYDVKM. There are 13 residues in the CDR3. The V gene lost 9 bases and the J gene lost 7 bases, with 18 bases spanning the gap. Written as DNA, the CDR3 is TGTGCCAGTAGACGGTCTACCTGGCCTGGCTACACCTTC. It encodes CASRRSTWPGYTF.

The chain combines TRBV20-1 with TRBJ1-2; tentatively, D is TRBD1 (6 bases). V was pared by 5 bases and J by 7 bases, with 17 bases between. The CDR3 has 13 residues. Germline CDR1 reads DFQATT; CDR2 reads SNEGSKA (reference sequence). In DNA, the CDR3 is TGCAGTGCTCCCCGTTCCAGGGGATCTGGCTACACCTTC. It specifies CSAPRSRGSGYTF.

Concerning this clonotype: A single base separates this from a much larger clone, so it may be a read error. The chain couples TRBV12-3 or TRBV12-4 to TRBJ1-1; no clear D. There are 13 residues in the CDR3. CDR3 residues: CASSLRLEVEDFF. CDR3 nucleotides: TGTGCCAGCAGTTTAAGGTTGGAGGTCGAAGATTTCTTT.

The rearrangement joins TRBV6-1 to TRBJ2-7; TRBD2 matches 7 bases. The CDR3 is made up of 14 amino acids. The V segment lost 3 bases and the J segment 1 base; nucleotides outside the gene matches: 3. Germline V lookup: CDR1 MNHNS, CDR2 SASEGT. CDR3 in DNA: TGTGCCAGCAGTGACAGGGAGGGATCCTACGAGCAGTACTTC. This gives the protein CASSDREGSYEQYF.

The genes are TRBV6-1 and TRBJ2-7; D remains ambiguous. Germline CDR1 MNHNS, CDR2 SASEGT. The CDR3 has 14 amino acids. V lost 4 bases and J lost 0, with 10 bases in between. The CDR3 DNA sequence: TGTGCCAGCAGTGCGGGTGGCAGCTCCTACGAGCAGTACTTC. Translated: CASSAGGSSYEQYF.

This clonotype appeared a few times. V usage is TRBV28 and J usage is TRBJ1-2; 10 bases are shared with TRBD1. Looked up from germline, CDR1 is MDHEN and CDR2 is SYDVKM. CDR3 length equals 17 residues. V lost 4 bases, J lost 3 bases, and 11 bases stayed unmatched. The CDR3 DNA reads TGTGCCAGCAGTTCCGGACCGACAGGGGGCGAAGACTATGGCTACACCTTC. Translated, it gives CASSSGPTGGEDYGYTF.

A note on this clonotype: This CDR3 is missing its conserved last phenylalanine or tryptophan, likely due to a read error. This chain uses TRBV7-3 with TRBJ1-6; the D gene is possibly TRBD1 (5 bases). This CDR3 comprises 14 residues. The germline V and J ends were trimmed by 0 bases and 7 bases, with 7 bases remaining between them. Per the germline V gene, CDR1 is SGHTA and CDR2 is FQGTGA. The CDR3 DNA reads as TGTGCCAGCAGCTTAACTCAGGGAAATTCACCCCTCCACTTG. This encodes CASSLTQGNSPLHL.

Many counts were recorded for this clonotype. This chain connects TRBV7-2 to TRBJ2-1; TRBD2 matches at 11 bases. J was trimmed by 0 bases and V by 1 base; bases with no gene match: 5. Germline V lookup: CDR1 SGHTA, CDR2 FQGNSA. The CDR3 totals 18 residues. This chain's CDR3 is CASSLGLAGGPSYNEQFF. In DNA form, the CDR3 reads TGTGCCAGCAGCTTAGGGCTAGCGGGAGGTCCCTCCTACAATGAGCAGTTCTTC. Drawing the rest from reference TRBV7-2 and TRBJ2-1, the complete variable domain is GAGVSQSPSNKVTEKGKDVELRCDPISGHTALYWYRQSLGQGLEFLIYFQGNSAPDKSGLPSDRFSAERTGGSVSTLTIQRTQQEDSAVYLCASSLGLAGGPSYNEQFFGPGTRLTVL.

V is TRBV6-5 and J is TRBJ1-4; D unresolved. Germline V gives CDR1 MNHEY, CDR2 SVGAGI. Trimming left V 8 bases short and J 2 bases short, with 9 bases between. The length of the CDR3 is 13 residues. The CDR3 protein is CASGRVTNEKLFF. The CDR3 DNA sequence: TGTGCCAGCGGAAGGGTCACTAATGAAAAACTGTTTTTT.

This rearrangement joins TRBV20-1 to TRBJ2-1; no reliable D call. Trimming shortened V by 0 bases and J by 10 bases, and 16 bases separated the two germline ends. The CDR3 covers 14 residues. CDR1 and CDR2 (germline): DFQATT, SNEGSKA (reference sequence). CDR3 amino acids: CSARDPYLGWEQFF. The DNA of the CDR3 is TGCAGTGCTAGAGATCCATACCTGGGGTGGGAGCAGTTCTTC.

This clonotype was detected only once. The CDR3 loop reads CASSLSSGVADTQYF. The CDR3 bases are TGCGCCAGCAGCTTATCCAGCGGGGTTGCAGATACGCAGTATTTT. This rearrangement joins TRBV5-1 to TRBJ2-3, with 7 positions matching TRBD2. CDR3 length: 15 residues. Looked up from germline, CDR1 is SGHRS and CDR2 is YFSETQ. The V and J ends lost 2 bases and 4 bases, in that order; junction bases with no gene match: 7.

J is TRBJ2-1 and V is TRBV27; TRBD2 agrees at 14 bases. The CDR3 has 18 amino acids. V lost 3 bases and J lost 7; bases outside the gene matches: 11. Germline values: CDR1 MNHEY, CDR2 SMNVEV (reference sequence). CDR3 nucleotide sequence: TGTGCCAGCAGTTTTCGCGGGACTAGCGGGGGAAAATGGAATGAGCAGTTCTTC. Residues: CASSFRGTSGGKWNEQFF.

The rearrangement joins TRBV6-1 to TRBJ2-1; TRBD1 matches 9 bases. The trim removed 2 bases at V and 2 bases at J, leaving 4 bases unmatched. The germline gives CDR1 MNHNS, CDR2 SASEGT. This CDR3 has 16 residues. For the CDR3, the DNA is TGTGCCAGCAGTGAATTCGGGACAGGGACCTACAATGAGCAGTTCTTC. Translated: CASSEFGTGTYNEQFF.

This clonotype was recorded a few times. The gene calls are TRBV12-3 or TRBV12-4 and TRBJ1-2, with D perhaps matching TRBD1 (5 bases). The V and J ends lost 7 bases and 2 bases respectively, with 14 bases between them. There are 14 residues in the CDR3. The CDR3, as DNA: TGTGCCAGCACCGAGGGGTATAGGAACTATGGCTACACCTTC. Amino acid sequence: CASTEGYRNYGYTF.

CDR3 sequence (DNA): TGTGCCGCACGCCACGGGTCGGTCGGGGAGCTGTTTTTT. Amino acids: CAARHGSVGELFF. This sequence joins TRBV28 and TRBJ2-2; D is unresolved. From germline, CDR1 is MDHEN and CDR2 SYDVKM. Between the trimmed V and J ends, which lost 11 bases and 7 bases, there was a span of 17 bases. This CDR3 contains 13 residues.

This clonotype was seen a few times. This chain uses TRBV6-5 with TRBJ2-1, with 9 bases that match TRBD1. Unmatched junction bases numbered 9, after V lost 6 bases and J lost 6 bases. This CDR3 comprises 15 residues. Looked up from germline, CDR1 is MNHEY and CDR2 is SVGAGI. CDR3 in DNA: TGTGCCAGCAGCGCTGGGACAGGGTTCCCCAATGAGCAGTTCTTC. Protein sequence: CASSAGTGFPNEQFF.

This clonotype was observed a few times. This sequence joins TRBV19 and TRBJ1-2; D is uncertain. From germline, CDR1 is LNHDA and CDR2 SQIVND (reference sequence). Trimming took off 7 bases at V and 7 bases at J, with 10 bases between the two ends. The CDR3 runs to 11 residues. The CDR3 DNA sequence: TGTGCCAGTAAAGGCGCAGGTGGCTACACCTTC. Encoded protein: CASKGAGGYTF.

The chain carries TRBV27 and TRBJ1-1; a weak D match, TRBD1 (6 bases). Per germline, CDR1 MNHEY and CDR2 SMNVEV (reference sequence). The CDR3 loop spans 15 amino acids. V shed 7 bases and J shed 5 bases, with 20 bases lying between them. The CDR3 loop is CASTPRGGLLTEAFF. CDR3 DNA sequence: TGTGCCAGCACCCCCCGAGGGGGTTTGCTTACTGAAGCTTTCTTT.

The V gene is TRBV28, the J gene TRBJ2-1; maybe TRBD2 (5 bases). CDR1 MDHEN and CDR2 SYDVKM come from the germline V gene. The germline V and J ends were trimmed by 6 bases and 8 bases, with 11 bases remaining between them. CDR3 size: 12 residues. The CDR3 DNA follows: TGTGCCAGCAGAAGAGGGATCGATGAGCAGTTCTTC. Encoded protein: CASRRGIDEQFF.

The chain couples TRBV7-9 to TRBJ1-1, with D hard to call. In germline, CDR1 is SEHNR, CDR2 FQNEAQ (reference sequence). The CDR3 extends over 15 amino acids. With 5 bases removed from V and 0 bases from J, the gap between germline ends came to 13 bases. CDR3 region: CASSRHQNVNTEAFF. CDR3 in DNA: TGTGCCAGCAGCAGACACCAAAACGTGAACACTGAAGCTTTCTTT.

This clonotype was counted only a few times. The rearrangement uses TRBV19 and TRBJ1-1; D remains unclear. The CDR3 consists of 14 residues. V lost 7 bases, J lost 0 bases, and 12 bases lay in between. The V gene's germline CDR1 is LNHDA and CDR2 SQIVND (reference sequence). Here the CDR3 reads CASNPGYMNTEAFF. CDR3 DNA: TGTGCCAGTAATCCGGGGTACATGAACACTGAAGCTTTCTTT.

Details on this clonotype: The CDR3 ends on some other residue instead of the conserved phenylalanine or tryptophan, so this is likely a read error. The DNA is omitted, as the CDR3 cannot be located on it reliably, and the CDR3 follows TCRdb's listing. This chain joins TRBV12-3 or TRBV12-4 and TRBJ1-1. The CDR3 has 15 amino acids, counting both end residues. The CDR3 loop is CASSFGRGLNTEALC.

The count of this clonotype is one. This rearrangement joins TRBV2 to TRBJ2-7, with D possibly matching TRBD1 (6 bases). The CDR3 is 14 amino acids. Germline values: CDR1 SNHLY, CDR2 FYNNEI. Trimming removed 3 bases at V and 2 bases at J, with 11 bases between. CDR3 protein: CASSDRPGAYEQYF. The CDR3 DNA sequence: TGTGCCAGCAGTGATCGTCCAGGGGCCTACGAGCAGTACTTC.

The chain recombines TRBV27 with TRBJ2-6; the D gene is possibly TRBD1 (5 bases). CDR1 is MNHEY and CDR2 is SMNVEV in the germline V gene (reference sequence). The CDR3 runs 18 residues. Trimming cost V 6 bases and J 0 bases, with 18 bases left between them. The CDR3 DNA follows: TGTGCCAGCAGCTCCAGGGTGTTTTTGTCCTCTGGGGCCAACGTCCTGACTTTC. Translating it yields CASSSRVFLSSGANVLTF.

The chain has TRBV12-3 or TRBV12-4 and TRBJ2-3; the D is unclear. The CDR3 length is 13 residues. V was pared by 5 bases and J by 4 bases, with 10 bases between. CDR3 sequence: CASSNKGPDTQYF. CDR3 in DNA: TGTGCCAGCAGTAACAAGGGTCCAGATACGCAGTATTTT.

This rearrangement joins TRBV28 to TRBJ2-1, with 7 nucleotides matching TRBD1. The CDR3 is 16 residues long. V trimming: 7 bases; J trimming: 0 bases; junction bases outside the gene matches: 9. The germline CDR1 and CDR2 sequences are MDHEN and SYDVKM. The CDR3 DNA sequence: TGTGCCAGCAACGGGCCAGGGGGAAACTCCTACAATGAGCAGTTCTTC. Encoded protein: CASNGPGGNSYNEQFF.

This clonotype was counted between two and nine times. For the CDR3, the DNA is TGTGCCAGCAGTTACTTGCCGCTCGGAGCGGGGCCAGATACGCAGTATTTT. Translating it yields CASSYLPLGAGPDTQYF. This chain joins TRBV6-5 and TRBJ2-3, with 7 bases that match TRBD2. The germline gives CDR1 MNHEY, CDR2 SVGAGI. The CDR3 consists of 17 residues. V was clipped by 1 base and J by 4 bases; unmatched bases: 11.

This clonotype was observed a handful of times. This chain joins TRBV4-1 and TRBJ1-1; 8 nucleotides agree with TRBD1. After removal of 3 bases from V and 1 base from J, the junction contained 7 bases not matched to a gene. The CDR3 spans 16 residues. CDR1 and CDR2 from the germline V gene are MGHRA and YSYEKL. CDR3 protein: CASSHPAGQGNTEAFF. Written as DNA, the CDR3 is TGCGCCAGCAGCCACCCAGCCGGACAGGGGAACACTGAAGCTTTCTTT.

A remark on this clonotype: The final CDR3 position lacks the conserved phenylalanine or tryptophan, pointing to a likely read error. The DNA is left out, because the CDR3 cannot be placed on it with certainty; the CDR3 is given as TCRdb lists it. CDR3 sequence: CATSDPGLAGVGLI. The chain carries TRBV24-1 and TRBJ2-1; no DNA check was done on the table's D call, TRBD2. 14 amino acids form the CDR3, both terminal residues included. Germline values: CDR1 KGHDR, CDR2 SFDVKD.

This clonotype was counted between two and nine times. The CDR3 reads CASSPTLTGDQPQHF. The CDR3 nucleotides are TGTGCCAGCAGCCCGACCTTGACAGGGGATCAGCCCCAGCATTTT. V is TRBV28 and J is TRBJ1-5; 8 bases agree with TRBD1. With 6 bases clipped from V and 5 bases from J, the junction kept 9 bases outside the gene matches. Germline loops: CDR1 MDHEN, CDR2 SYDVKM. The CDR3 runs to 15 residues.